This entry features one TCR beta chain sequence. What it binds is unknown. These data originate in a study of T cells in narcolepsy. Findings of the study overall: Reportedly, autoreactive clonotypes were serially detected in patients' blood but not controls'. HCRT-specific and TRIB2-specific autoreactive clonotypes appeared among same-patient CSF and blood CD4+ clonotypes.

The CDR3 is 16 residues long. The germline CDR1 and CDR2 sequences are KGHSH and LQKENI. With 4 bases clipped from V and 2 bases from J, the junction kept 5 bases outside the gene matches. TCRdb keeps only in-frame clones here, not all; method: immunoSEQ multiplex PCR. The sample consists of tens of thousands of clones, roughly 77% of them appearing once. J is TRBJ2-2 and V is TRBV18; TRBD1 aligns across 9 bases. This clonotype was sampled from a human donor in good health. Sequences were obtained from memory (CD45RA-) CD4+ T cells from blood. CDR3 coding DNA: TGTGCCAGCTCACGAGGGACAGGGAGCAACACCGGGGAGCTGTTTTTT. This encodes CASSRGTGSNTGELFF.